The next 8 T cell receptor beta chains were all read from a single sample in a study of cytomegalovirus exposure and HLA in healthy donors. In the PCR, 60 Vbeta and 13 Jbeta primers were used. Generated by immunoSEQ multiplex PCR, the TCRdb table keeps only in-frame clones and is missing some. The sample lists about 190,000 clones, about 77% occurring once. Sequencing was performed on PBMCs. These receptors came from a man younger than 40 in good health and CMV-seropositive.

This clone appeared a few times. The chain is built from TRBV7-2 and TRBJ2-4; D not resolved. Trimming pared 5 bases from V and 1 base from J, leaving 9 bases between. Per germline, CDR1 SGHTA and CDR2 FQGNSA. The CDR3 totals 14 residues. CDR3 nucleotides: TGTGCCAGCAGCGTAGGAGCGGCCAAAAACATTCAGTACTTC. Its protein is CASSVGAAKNIQYF.

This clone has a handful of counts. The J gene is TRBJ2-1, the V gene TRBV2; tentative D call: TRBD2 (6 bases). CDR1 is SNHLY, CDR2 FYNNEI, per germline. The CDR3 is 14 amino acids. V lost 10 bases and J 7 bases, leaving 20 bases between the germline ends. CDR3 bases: TGTGCCACCACAACAAGACTAGGAGCAAATGAGCAGTTCTTC. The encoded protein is CATTTRLGANEQFF.

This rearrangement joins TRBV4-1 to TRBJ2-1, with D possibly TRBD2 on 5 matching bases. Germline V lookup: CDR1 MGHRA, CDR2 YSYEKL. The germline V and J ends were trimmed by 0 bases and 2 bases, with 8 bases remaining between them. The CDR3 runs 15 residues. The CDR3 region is CASSQEIAPYNEQFF. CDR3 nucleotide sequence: TGCGCCAGCAGCCAAGAAATAGCGCCCTACAATGAGCAGTTCTTC.

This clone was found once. The CDR3 here is CASSVGPTTNEKLFF. The DNA of the CDR3 is TGTGCCAGCAGCGTAGGGCCGACAACTAATGAAAAACTGTTTTTT. This chain joins TRBV9 and TRBJ1-4; D not certain. V lost 0 bases to trimming and J lost 0 bases, with 6 bases between them. This CDR3 comprises 15 residues. Looked up from germline, CDR1 is SGDLS and CDR2 is YYNGEE. Filled out from reference TRBV9 and TRBJ1-4, the complete variable domain reads DSGVTQTPKHLITATGQRVTLRCSPRSGDLSVYWYQQSLDQGLQFLIQYYNGEERAKGNILERFSAQQFPDLHSELNLSSLELGDSALYFCASSVGPTTNEKLFFGSGTQLSVL.

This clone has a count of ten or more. The CDR3 DNA reads TGTGCCAGCAGCCAAGGGACAGGGGACTACGAGCAGTACTTC. It encodes CASSQGTGDYEQYF. The chain has TRBV4-2 and TRBJ2-7; 9 positions match TRBD1. This CDR3 is built from 14 residues. V shed 1 base, J shed 3 bases, and the junction held 1 base outside the gene matches. CDR1 LGHNA and CDR2 YNFKEQ come from the germline V gene.

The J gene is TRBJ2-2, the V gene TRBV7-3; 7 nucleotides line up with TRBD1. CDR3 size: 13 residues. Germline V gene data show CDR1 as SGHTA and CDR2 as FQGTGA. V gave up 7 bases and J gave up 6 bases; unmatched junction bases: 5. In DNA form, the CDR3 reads TGTGCCAGCACACAGGGGATGGCCGGGGAGCTGTTTTTT. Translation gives CASTQGMAGELFF.

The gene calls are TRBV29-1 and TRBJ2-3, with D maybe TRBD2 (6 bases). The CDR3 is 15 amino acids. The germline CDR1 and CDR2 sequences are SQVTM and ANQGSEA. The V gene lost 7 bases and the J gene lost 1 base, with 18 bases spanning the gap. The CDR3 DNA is TGCAGCGCCCTGCGGGGCCGGTACGGCACAGATACGCAGTATTTT. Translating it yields CSALRGRYGTDTQYF.

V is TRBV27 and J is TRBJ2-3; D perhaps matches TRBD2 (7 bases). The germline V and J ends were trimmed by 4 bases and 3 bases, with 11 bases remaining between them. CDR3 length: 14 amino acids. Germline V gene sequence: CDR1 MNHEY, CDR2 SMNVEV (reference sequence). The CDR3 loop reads CASSWGGSTDTQYF. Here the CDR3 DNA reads TGTGCCAGCAGTTGGGGGGGCTCGACAGATACGCAGTATTTT.